This T cell receptor beta chain stems from a study of T cells in Graves' hyperthyroidism and ophthalmopathy. The source material, RNA transcripts, was used to amplify TCR beta CDR3 regions. A set of HTBI primers served as the primers for a first-round RT-PCR of the TCR CDR3. TCRdb processed the multiplex PCR reads anew with MiXCR; each CDR3 protein has one entry. In the table there are about 420,000 distinct CDR3 sequences, approximately 15% of which are singletons. Lactation, pregnancy, other autoimmune disease or uncontrolled infection excluded patients. Clinical symptoms, serum thyroxine and TRAb, thyroid ultrasound and orbital computed tomography were used for the diagnoses. CDR3 length: 18 amino acids. Germline V gives CDR1 MNHEY, CDR2 SVGEGT. Trimming took 0 bases from V and 0 from J; bases not matched to a gene: 8. Study conclusions and caveats: Peripheral blood also featured most of the thyroid clonotypes expanded above 0.001.

This clonotype was seen repeatedly, ten times or more. Its specificity is not known. The source of this sequence is a woman under 30 with Graves' hyperthyroidism. The V gene is TRBV6-2 or TRBV6-3, the J gene TRBJ2-1; 7 positions match TRBD2. The specimen sequenced was blood. DNA for the CDR3: TGTGCCAGCAGTTACTCCCCCCTCTCTAGCGGCTCCTACAATGAGCAGTTCTTC. As protein: CASSYSPLSSGSYNEQFF.